This entry lists 27 T cell receptor beta chains sequenced from one sample in a study of blood T cell repertoires in COVID-19. Generated by immunoSEQ multiplex PCR, the TCRdb table keeps only in-frame clones and is missing some. The table shows roughly 220,000 clones, with around 84% occurring only once. The sample was peripheral blood. The source is a man aged 60-69 years with acute or convalescent COVID-19.

The chain employs TRBV6-2 or TRBV6-3 and TRBJ1-5; D unresolved. The germline CDR1 and CDR2 sequences are MNHEY and SVGEGT. Trimming took off 6 bases at V and 2 bases at J, with 8 bases between the two ends. The CDR3 length is 13 residues. The CDR3 nucleotides are TGTGCCAGCAGACCTACGGGCAATCAGCCCCAGCATTTT. Its translation: CASRPTGNQPQHF.

In this sample, this clone turned up once. This chain connects TRBV6-2 or TRBV6-3 to TRBJ2-7; 8 nucleotides line up with TRBD2. Trimming took 2 bases from V and 11 from J; bases not matched to a gene: 8. The CDR3 is made up of 13 amino acids. Germline loops: CDR1 MNHEY, CDR2 SVGEGT. CDR3 nucleotide sequence: TGTGCCAGCAGTTACGGACATGGCGGGGGGAAGTACTTC. This encodes CASSYGHGGGKYF.

The chain combines TRBV4-3 with TRBJ1-6; no firm D call. V was cut by 0 bases and J by 10 bases, with 10 bases left in between. The V gene's germline CDR1 is LGHNA and CDR2 YSLEER. CDR3 length: 14 residues. CDR3 nucleotide sequence: TGCGCCAGCAGCCAAGACTCAGTCTCCTCACCCCTCCACTTT. Amino acid sequence: CASSQDSVSSPLHF.

The gene calls are TRBV7-3 and TRBJ2-2; 15 nucleotides line up with TRBD2. The CDR3 totals 16 residues. CDR1 is SGHTA and CDR2 is FQGTGA in the germline V gene. The V segment lost 5 bases and the J segment 8 bases; nucleotides outside the gene matches: 6. For the CDR3, the DNA is TGTGCCAGCAGCCCGCGGACTAGCGGGGGGGCGGGGGAGCTGTTTTTT. Translation gives CASSPRTSGGAGELFF.

The rearrangement links TRBV5-4 to TRBJ2-4; the match to TRBD1 covers 7 bases. The V gene's germline CDR1 is SGHNT and CDR2 YYREEE (reference sequence). V shed 4 bases, J shed 0 bases, and the junction held 4 bases outside the gene matches. The CDR3 has 15 amino acids. Here the CDR3 reads CASSRGTEAKNIQYF. The CDR3 nucleotides are TGTGCCAGCAGCCGAGGGACAGAAGCCAAAAACATTCAGTACTTC.

The rearrangement uses TRBV2 and TRBJ1-4, with D uncertain. Germline V gene data show CDR1 as SNHLY and CDR2 as FYNNEI. The CDR3 is made up of 13 amino acids. Trimming shortened V by 6 bases and J by 8 bases, and 13 bases separated the two germline ends. The chain's CDR3 is CASRGSTGEKLFF. The CDR3 bases are TGTGCCAGCAGGGGGTCTACGGGGGAAAAACTGTTTTTT.

The chain carries TRBV2 and TRBJ1-5, with a weak D call TRBD1 (5 bases). The CDR3 covers 13 residues. CDR1 SNHLY and CDR2 FYNNEI come from the germline V gene. Trimming removed 6 bases from V and 7 bases from J, with 13 bases in between. The CDR3 bases are TGTGCCAGCAGACAGGACGCCGGGCAGCCCCAGCATTTT. It specifies CASRQDAGQPQHF.

The chain combines TRBV18 with TRBJ2-7; weak D call: TRBD2 (5 bases). The CDR3 is 15 residues long. The V end lost 0 bases, the J end lost 4 bases, and 13 bases lay between the germline ends. Germline CDR1 and CDR2: KGHSH and LQKENI. The CDR3 sequence is CASSPPDSNGYEQYF. The CDR3 region has the DNA TGTGCCAGCTCACCACCGGACTCCAACGGGTACGAGCAGTACTTC.

This chain connects TRBV2 to TRBJ2-7; 10 bases are shared with TRBD1. The germline V gene has CDR1 SNHLY and CDR2 FYNNEI. This CDR3 comprises 13 residues. V lost 4 bases, J lost 6 bases, and 3 bases stayed unmatched. CDR3 loop: CASSAGTGVEQYF. The CDR3 nucleotides read TGTGCCAGCAGTGCCGGGACAGGGGTCGAGCAGTACTTC.

The V call is TRBV7-2, the J call TRBJ2-5; 7 nucleotides line up with TRBD1. This CDR3 has 15 residues. The J segment lost 2 bases and the V segment lost 5 bases, leaving 8 bases of the junction unmatched. Germline CDR1 is SGHTA and CDR2 is FQGNSA. This CDR3 is CASSTQPGQQETQYF. In nucleotides, the CDR3 is TGTGCCAGCAGCACCCAGCCGGGACAGCAAGAGACCCAGTACTTC.

The chain joins TRBV5-1 to TRBJ2-5, with 10 bases that match TRBD1. This CDR3 has 16 residues. V shed 2 bases, J shed 5 bases, and the junction held 9 bases outside the gene matches. CDR1 and CDR2 (germline): SGHRS, YFSETQ. This CDR3 is CASSLGGQGPGETQYF. CDR3 DNA sequence: TGCGCCAGCAGCTTAGGGGGACAGGGGCCTGGGGAGACCCAGTACTTC.

CDR3 bases: TGTGCCAGCAGCAGGGACAGGGGCAATTATGGCTACACCTTC. This sequence encodes CASSRDRGNYGYTF. This chain joins TRBV7-9 and TRBJ1-2, with 10 bases lining up with TRBD1. The ends lost 5 bases at V and 5 bases at J; junction bases unmatched: 5. This CDR3 is 14 amino acids long. The germline gives CDR1 SEHNR, CDR2 FQNEAQ (reference sequence).

The V call is TRBV4-2, the J call TRBJ1-5; 9 bases fit TRBD1. From germline, CDR1 is LGHNA and CDR2 YNFKEQ. Trimming at V came to 4 bases and at J to 4 bases, leaving 2 bases not matched to a gene. The CDR3 sequence is 14 residues long. In DNA, the CDR3 is TGTGCCAGCAGCCGGGGGACAGGGAATCAGCCCCAGCATTTT. It specifies CASSRGTGNQPQHF.

The genes are TRBV3-1 (or the pseudogene TRBV3-2) and TRBJ2-1; TRBD2 matches 13 bases. Germline-derived CDR1 and CDR2 are LGHDT and YNNKEL (reference sequence). Trimming removed 6 bases from V and 6 bases from J; junction bases left unmatched: 8. The CDR3 extends over 16 amino acids. The CDR3 region is CASRSLAGGLFNEQFF. The DNA of the CDR3 is TGTGCCAGCAGGTCACTAGCGGGGGGGCTATTCAATGAGCAGTTCTTC.

This sequence joins TRBV2 and TRBJ2-7; D is uncertain. The V end lost 3 bases, the J end lost 2 bases, and 8 bases lay between the germline ends. CDR3 length equals 13 residues. Germline CDR1 SNHLY, CDR2 FYNNEI. The CDR3 loop reads CASSDSVPYEQYF. The CDR3 DNA reads TGTGCCAGCAGTGATTCAGTTCCCTACGAGCAGTACTTC.

As regards this clone: Other DNA sequences in this specimen translate into the identical CDR3. V and J are TRBV3-1 (or the pseudogene TRBV3-2) and TRBJ1-2; TRBD1 agrees at 7 bases. Germline V gene lookup returns CDR1 LGHDT and CDR2 YNNKEL (reference sequence). The CDR3 covers 13 residues. J was trimmed by 8 bases and V by 1 base; bases with no gene match: 4. The CDR3: CASSQGQGRGYTF. As DNA, the CDR3 is TGTGCCAGCAGCCAAGGACAGGGTCGGGGCTACACCTTC.

The rearrangement links TRBV19 to TRBJ2-5; TRBD1 agrees at 8 bases. Germline CDR1 is LNHDA and CDR2 is SQIVND (reference sequence). The V segment lost 3 bases and the J segment 5 bases; nucleotides outside the gene matches: 5. The CDR3 is 14 residues long. CDR3 sequence (DNA): TGTGCCAGTAGTATGGACAGGGCGGCGGAGACCCAGTACTTC. Its translation is CASSMDRAAETQYF.

This chain links TRBV6-1 with TRBJ1-5; 8 bases are shared with TRBD1. CDR3 length equals 17 residues. Germline V gene lookup returns CDR1 MNHNS and CDR2 SASEGT. V was pared by 1 base and J by 7 bases, with 12 bases of the junction left unmatched. The CDR3 DNA sequence: TGTGCCAGCAGTGAAGAAGGGGGCAGGGGGCTGAGACAGCCCCAGCATTTT. This translates into CASSEEGGRGLRQPQHF.

The chain carries TRBV5-1 and TRBJ2-5, with a tentative D call TRBD1 (5 bases). The CDR3 length is 13 residues. Germline CDR1 is SGHRS and CDR2 is YFSETQ. V dropped 4 bases and J dropped 4 bases, with 11 bases sitting between them. The CDR3 sequence is CASSTNTGETQYF. As DNA, the CDR3 is TGCGCCAGCAGCACAAACACAGGAGAGACCCAGTACTTC.

This sequence joins TRBV20-1 and TRBJ2-1, with unresolved D. V was pared by 0 bases and J by 8 bases, with 5 bases between. The CDR3 is 11 residues long. Germline lookup yields CDR1 DFQATT and CDR2 SNEGSKA (reference sequence). Written as DNA, the CDR3 is TGCAGTGCTAGAGATCGGTATGAGCAGTTCTTC. Protein sequence: CSARDRYEQFF.

This chain connects TRBV7-2 to TRBJ1-5; D is unresolved. The CDR3 sequence is 13 residues long. V lost 2 bases and J 3 bases, leaving 5 bases between the germline ends. Germline CDR1 and CDR2: SGHTA and FQGNSA. CDR3 sequence reads: CASSLQNNQPQHF. CDR3 bases: TGTGCCAGCAGCTTACAGAACAATCAGCCCCAGCATTTT. The full variable domain, with the rest looked up from reference TRBV7-2 and TRBJ1-5, is GAGVSQSPSNKVTEKGKDVELRCDPISGHTALYWYRQSLGQGLEFLIYFQGNSAPDKSGLPSDRFSAERTGGSVSTLTIQRTQQEDSAVYLCASSLQNNQPQHFGDGTRLSIL.

This clone has just one count. The chain joins TRBV5-1 to TRBJ2-7; D might be TRBD2 (5 bases). Deletions cut 0 bases from V and 5 bases from J, with 9 bases between. Per the germline V gene, CDR1 is SGHRS and CDR2 is YFSETQ. The length of the CDR3 is 13 residues. CDR3 amino acids: CASSLDPGNEQYF. As DNA, the CDR3 is TGCGCCAGCAGCTTGGACCCGGGGAACGAGCAGTACTTC.

The genes are TRBV21-1 and TRBJ1-2; TRBD1 is taken as the D call from the table, unchecked against the DNA. TRBV21-1 is a pseudogene locus. The length of the CDR3 is 13 residues. CDR3 nucleotides: TGTGCCAGCCCGCTAGGACAGGGGAAGGGCTACACCTTC. Its protein product is CASPLGQGKGYTF.

This chain joins TRBV5-1 and TRBJ2-5, with 16 bases fitting TRBD2. The CDR3 loop spans 18 amino acids. Germline V lookup: CDR1 SGHRS, CDR2 YFSETQ. V trimming: 3 bases; J trimming: 5 bases; junction bases outside the gene matches: 10. CDR3 nucleotide sequence: TGCGCCAGCAGCTCGGGACTAGCGGGGGGGCCTGGGCAGGAGACCCAGTACTTC. Translated: CASSSGLAGGPGQETQYF.

This chain uses TRBV5-4 with TRBJ1-6; a possible D gene is TRBD1 (6 bases). Germline V CDR1 and CDR2: SGHNT, YYREEE (reference sequence). Trimming removed 3 bases from V and 8 bases from J, with 15 bases in between. The length of the CDR3 is 15 residues. CDR3 DNA sequence: TGTGCCAGCAGCTCAAGTCAGGGGAACCATTCACCCCTCCACTTT. Residues: CASSSSQGNHSPLHF.

The CDR3 reads CASSIPGTQNTGELFF. Written as DNA, the CDR3 is TGTGCCAGTAGTATCCCCGGGACACAGAACACCGGGGAGCTGTTTTTT. This sequence joins TRBV19 and TRBJ2-2; D is perhaps TRBD1 (6 bases). This CDR3 region has 16 residues. Trimming pared 3 bases from V and 1 base from J, leaving 12 bases between. Germline CDR1 reads LNHDA; CDR2 reads SQIVND (reference sequence).

This clone was picked up a small number of times. This chain uses TRBV25-1 with TRBJ1-5, with 7 positions matching TRBD1. J lost 5 bases, V lost 6 bases, and 7 bases had no gene match. Germline V gene data show CDR1 as MGHDK and CDR2 as SYGVNS. The CDR3 contains 14 residues. CDR3 nucleotide sequence: TGTGCCAGCAGAACTGACAGGGCTTATCAGCCCCAGCATTTT. It specifies CASRTDRAYQPQHF. Full variable domain (rest looked up from reference TRBV25-1 and TRBJ1-5): EADIYQTPRYLVIGTGKKITLECSQTMGHDKMYWYQQDPGMELHLIHYSYGVNSTEKGDLSSESTVSRIRTEHFPLTLESARPSHTSQYLCASRTDRAYQPQHFGDGTRLSIL.